What follows are 18 T cell receptor beta chains derived from one specimen sequenced in a study of blood T cell repertoires in COVID-19. Produced via immunoSEQ multiplex PCR; TCRdb's table is partial and in-frame only. Among around 250,000 clones listed, over 70% were seen once. What was sequenced was PBMCs or T cells enriched from blood (not recorded which). Receptors originate from a middle-aged woman who had been exposed to COVID-19.

This clone occurred a few times. The chain joins TRBV4-3 to TRBJ2-5; TRBD1 matches 7 bases. Germline V gene sequence: CDR1 LGHNA, CDR2 YSLEER. The V and J ends lost 3 bases and 5 bases, in that order; junction bases with no gene match: 6. The CDR3 length is 14 residues. The CDR3, as DNA: TGCGCCAGCAGCCAGGGATTACAGGGGGAGACCCAGTACTTC. Its translation: CASSQGLQGETQYF.

The chain recombines TRBV19 with TRBJ2-2; possible D gene TRBD2, 5 bases. Germline CDR1 is LNHDA and CDR2 is SQIVND (reference sequence). This CDR3 spans 15 amino acids. The V and J ends lost 3 bases and 4 bases respectively, with 12 bases between them. In DNA, the CDR3 is TGTGCCAGTAGTATTCAAAGGGCGGGCACCGGGGAGCTGTTTTTT. Translated, it gives CASSIQRAGTGELFF. Variable domain in full (rest from reference TRBV19 and TRBJ2-2): DGGITQSPKYLFRKEGQNVTLSCEQNLNHDAMYWYRQDPGQGLRLIYYSQIVNDFQKGDIAEGYSVSREKKESFPLTVTSAQKNPTAFYLCASSIQRAGTGELFFGEGSRLTVL.

V and J are TRBV18 and TRBJ2-7; 9 bases match TRBD1. There are 14 residues in the CDR3. J gave up 3 bases and V 4 bases, and 4 bases lay outside the gene matches. CDR1 and CDR2 from the germline V gene are KGHSH and LQKENI. CDR3 in amino acids: CASSLTGGVYEQYF. The CDR3 bases are TGTGCCAGCTCACTGACAGGGGGTGTCTACGAGCAGTACTTC.

The rearrangement uses TRBV12-3 or TRBV12-4 and TRBJ1-5; D remains unclear. CDR3 size: 13 residues. V dropped 6 bases and J dropped 2 bases, with 8 bases sitting between them. In DNA form, the CDR3 reads TGTGCCAGCAGAAAAACAGGCAATCAGCCCCAGCATTTT. This codes for CASRKTGNQPQHF.

The chain recombines TRBV6-5 with TRBJ2-7; a possible D gene is TRBD2 (6 bases). This CDR3 is 15 amino acids long. Per the germline V gene, CDR1 is MNHEY and CDR2 is SVGAGI. The V gene lost 2 bases and the J gene lost 2 bases, with 13 bases spanning the gap. CDR3 in amino acids: CASSYVEGRPYEQYF. The CDR3 region has the DNA TGTGCCAGCAGTTACGTGGAGGGTAGGCCCTACGAGCAGTACTTC.

The chain carries TRBV14 and TRBJ2-1; TRBD2 is a possible D gene (6 bases). V was trimmed by 4 bases and J by 7 bases, leaving 14 bases between them. Germline lookup yields CDR1 SGHDN and CDR2 FVKESK. CDR3 length: 14 residues. The CDR3 protein is CASSPLGTQNEQFF. The CDR3 coding sequence is TGTGCCAGCAGCCCGCTCGGGACTCAAAATGAGCAGTTCTTC.

This clone was recorded once. This chain links TRBV3-1 (or the pseudogene TRBV3-2) with TRBJ1-1; D not resolved. CDR1 and CDR2 (germline): LGHDT, YNNKEL (reference sequence). CDR3 size: 16 residues. V lost 0 bases and J 4 bases, leaving 15 bases between the germline ends. CDR3 in DNA: TGTGCCAGCAGCCAAGATGGTAGGAGTTTTCGCACTGAAGCTTTCTTT. Protein sequence: CASSQDGRSFRTEAFF.

This chain joins TRBV9 and TRBJ1-3; D gene ambiguous. The germline V gene has CDR1 SGDLS and CDR2 YYNGEE. This CDR3 has 16 residues. V lost 0 bases, J lost 0 bases, and 10 bases lay in between. This CDR3 reads CASSVGGMSSGNTIYF. The CDR3 nucleotides are TGTGCCAGCAGCGTAGGAGGGATGAGCTCTGGAAACACCATATATTTT.

J is TRBJ1-6 and V is TRBV21-1; the listed D gene, TRBD1, was not tested against the DNA. TRBV21-1 represents a pseudogene. The CDR3 consists of 20 residues. CDR3 coding DNA: TGTGCCAGCAGGGTAGACAGCGCGTCTTCAATAGAACCTAAAAATTCACCCCTCCACTTT. Translation: CASRVDSASSIEPKNSPLHF.

This clone was picked up one time. The germline gene is not matched at one end of the junction; a read error may be the cause. The chain links TRBV5-1 to TRBJ1-2; 8 bases align to TRBD1. Germline values: CDR1 SGHRS, CDR2 YFSETQ. The CDR3 length is 15 residues. This chain's CDR3 is CASSLEAQGADGYTF. The CDR3 bases are TGTGCCAGCAGCTTGGAGGCTCAGGGGGCTGATGGCTACACCTTC.

The V and J genes are TRBV2 and TRBJ1-1, with 7 bases identical to TRBD1. CDR1 and CDR2 from the germline V gene are SNHLY and FYNNEI. The ends lost 10 bases at V and 4 bases at J; junction bases unmatched: 6. This CDR3 region has 12 residues. The CDR3 DNA reads as TGTGCCACCACCCAGGGGGTCACTGAAGCTTTCTTT. It codes for CATTQGVTEAFF.

This chain links TRBV12-3 or TRBV12-4 with TRBJ2-7, with D perhaps matching TRBD1 (5 bases). Trimming left V 3 bases short and J 6 bases short, with 12 bases between. The CDR3 is 13 amino acids. Written as DNA, the CDR3 is TGTGCCAGCAGTTTTCAGGCAGGGTCCGAGCAGTACTTC. Its translation is CASSFQAGSEQYF.

V is TRBV6-2 or TRBV6-3 and J is TRBJ2-7; a weak D match, TRBD1 (6 bases). The germline CDR1 and CDR2 sequences are MNHEY and SVGEGT. This CDR3 is built from 15 residues. The V gene lost 0 bases and the J gene lost 0 bases, with 9 bases spanning the gap. The CDR3 is CASSYSRGSSYEQYF. The CDR3, as DNA: TGTGCCAGCAGTTACTCTAGGGGGAGCTCCTACGAGCAGTACTTC.

The V call is TRBV5-6, the J call TRBJ2-7; the match to TRBD2 covers 8 bases. V was clipped by 3 bases and J by 7 bases; unmatched bases: 12. Looked up from germline, CDR1 is SGHDT and CDR2 is YYEEEE. The CDR3 extends over 15 amino acids. The CDR3 region is CASSSGGLVLREQYV. Written as DNA, the CDR3 is TGTGCCAGCAGCTCTGGGGGACTAGTCCTCCGGGAGCAGTACGTC.

The chain uses TRBV7-9 and TRBJ1-2; D might be TRBD1 (6 bases). The CDR3 is 16 residues long. V lost 4 bases to trimming and J lost 0 bases, with 15 bases between them. Germline loops: CDR1 SEHNR, CDR2 FQNEAQ (reference sequence). The CDR3 DNA is TGTGCCAGCAGCTCACAACTCGGACAGCCTAACTATGGCTACACCTTC. Translation: CASSSQLGQPNYGYTF.

The chain links TRBV19 to TRBJ1-4, with 9 bases identical to TRBD1. The CDR3 is 13 amino acids. Germline V lookup: CDR1 LNHDA, CDR2 SQIVND (reference sequence). After removal of 8 bases from V and 4 bases from J, the junction contained 2 bases not matched to a gene. The CDR3 here is CASDRGGNEKLFF. Written as DNA, the CDR3 is TGTGCCAGTGACAGGGGGGGTAATGAAAAACTGTTTTTT.

The V call is TRBV19, the J call TRBJ2-7, with 9 bases that match TRBD1. The CDR3 contains 15 residues. J lost 3 bases, V lost 3 bases, and 6 bases had no gene match. The germline V gene encodes CDR1 LNHDA and CDR2 SQIVND (reference sequence). In nucleotides, the CDR3 is TGTGCCAGTAGTATCTCCCGACAGGGGGTCTACGAGCAGTACTTC. Translation gives CASSISRQGVYEQYF.

This clone has a handful of counts. The CDR3 region is CASSLDVSSEKLFF. CDR3 coding DNA: TGTGCCAGCAGCTTAGATGTCAGTTCAGAAAAACTGTTTTTT. The chain uses TRBV7-9 and TRBJ1-4; D uncertain. The CDR3 is 14 amino acids. V lost 1 base and J lost 8, with 11 bases in between. Looked up from germline, CDR1 is SEHNR and CDR2 is FQNEAQ (reference sequence).